The 17 T cell receptor beta chains presented below share a single source sample, sequenced in a study of blood T cell repertoires in COVID-19. Produced via immunoSEQ multiplex PCR; TCRdb's table is partial and in-frame only. The table has 250,000 or so clones, about 91% seen once. Sequenced input: PBMCs or T cells enriched from blood (not recorded which). These receptors were taken from a woman aged 40 to 50 with acute COVID-19.

V and J are TRBV2 and TRBJ1-1; TRBD1 agrees at 10 bases. CDR1 is SNHLY, CDR2 FYNNEI, per germline. V shed 3 bases and J 10 bases; nucleotides not matched to a gene: 8. The CDR3 sequence is 14 residues long. CDR3: CASSDRQGAGGAFF. The CDR3 DNA sequence: TGTGCCAGCAGTGACCGACAGGGGGCGGGGGGAGCTTTCTTT.

This chain joins TRBV3-1 (or the pseudogene TRBV3-2) and TRBJ2-5, with 9 bases matching TRBD1. Germline V gene data show CDR1 as LGHDT and CDR2 as YNNKEL (reference sequence). This CDR3 is 16 amino acids long. V trimming: 0 bases; J trimming: 2 bases; junction bases outside the gene matches: 4. The CDR3 loop reads CASSQELGQGQETQYF. CDR3 DNA: TGTGCCAGCAGCCAAGAACTGGGACAGGGACAAGAGACCCAGTACTTC.

This chain joins TRBV7-2 and TRBJ2-7; TRBD2 matches 11 bases. The CDR3 extends over 15 amino acids. J lost 4 bases, V lost 5 bases, and 7 bases had no gene match. In germline, CDR1 is SGHTA, CDR2 FQGNSA. As DNA, the CDR3 is TGTGCCAGCAGCATTAGCGGGGGGGGAGGATACGAGCAGTACTTC. Encoded protein: CASSISGGGGYEQYF.

The J gene is TRBJ2-2, the V gene TRBV19, with TRBD1 as a possible D gene (5 bases). Trimming removed 7 bases at V and 6 bases at J, with 18 bases between. CDR1 and CDR2 from the germline V gene are LNHDA and SQIVND (reference sequence). CDR3 length equals 15 residues. The CDR3 loop is CASIQTSQGPGELFF. Here the CDR3 DNA reads TGTGCCAGTATCCAAACCAGTCAGGGTCCCGGGGAGCTGTTTTTT.

The CDR3 DNA reads TGTGCTAGTGGTTTGGTACTAGCGGGATACTTTAATGAGCAGTTCTTC. It translates to CASGLVLAGYFNEQFF. The chain has TRBV12-5 and TRBJ2-1, with 10 nucleotides matching TRBD2. Losses at the gene ends were 0 bases for V and 7 bases for J; bases not matched to a gene: 6. Germline V gene data show CDR1 as LGHNT and CDR2 as FRNRAP. CDR3 size: 16 residues.

The rearrangement links TRBV12-3 or TRBV12-4 to TRBJ1-5, with D uncertain. The CDR3 covers 13 residues. The V end was cut by 5 bases, the J end by 8 bases, with 13 bases between. CDR3 nucleotides: TGTGCCAGCAGTCTTACTACATCGGAGCCCCAGCATTTT. This translates into CASSLTTSEPQHF.

The sample holds a few counts of this clone. The chain has TRBV7-2 and TRBJ2-5; D not resolved. Germline assignment: CDR1 SGHTA and CDR2 FQGNSA. The V end lost 3 bases, the J end lost 4 bases, and 6 bases lay between the germline ends. The CDR3 consists of 12 residues. The CDR3: CASSFNRETQYF. CDR3 in DNA: TGTGCCAGCAGCTTTAACAGAGAGACCCAGTACTTC.

The table lists this clone with a few counts. The chain joins TRBV19 to TRBJ1-2; TRBD1 aligns across 8 bases. The germline V gene has CDR1 LNHDA and CDR2 SQIVND (reference sequence). The junction had 8 bases not matched to a gene; V was cut back by 3 bases and J by 8 bases. CDR3 length: 14 amino acids. The DNA of the CDR3 is TGTGCCAGTAGTATCGGACAGGGTAGTCGCGGCTACACCTTC. Protein sequence: CASSIGQGSRGYTF.

This clone is categorized as medium-sized. This rearrangement joins TRBV4-3 to TRBJ1-1; D remains ambiguous. This CDR3 spans 13 amino acids. The V end lost 2 bases, the J end lost 5 bases, and 9 bases lay between the germline ends. Germline CDR1 reads LGHNA; CDR2 reads YSLEER. CDR3: CASSQQRGTEAFF. The CDR3 region has the DNA TGCGCCAGCAGCCAACAGCGAGGGACTGAAGCTTTCTTT.

In DNA form, the CDR3 reads TGTGCCAGCAGCCTCCAGGGGTCGGTGAGCACTGAAGCTTTCTTT. Residues: CASSLQGSVSTEAFF. The rearrangement uses TRBV3-1 (or the pseudogene TRBV3-2) and TRBJ1-1; D possibly corresponds to TRBD1 (6 bases). CDR3 size: 15 residues. Trimming removed 4 bases at V and 4 bases at J, with 16 bases between. CDR1 and CDR2 (germline): LGHDT, YNNKEL (reference sequence).

The chain couples TRBV15 to TRBJ1-6, with D perhaps matching TRBD1 (6 bases). Trimming pared 5 bases from V and 7 bases from J, leaving 12 bases between. This CDR3 has 14 amino acids. Germline V CDR1 and CDR2: LNHNV, YYDKDF (reference sequence). The DNA for the CDR3 is TGTGCCACCAGCGAAGGACAGAGCAATTCACCCCTCCACTTT. It translates to CATSEGQSNSPLHF.

The chain combines TRBV30 with TRBJ1-2, with unresolved D. The CDR3 sequence is 13 residues long. Germline assignment: CDR1 GTSNPN and CDR2 SVGIG (reference sequence). V was trimmed by 5 bases and J by 0 bases, leaving 10 bases between them. DNA for the CDR3: TGTGCCTGGGGCTCCTTAGCTAACTATGGCTACACCTTC. This encodes CAWGSLANYGYTF.

The rearrangement links TRBV5-1 to TRBJ1-1; D perhaps matches TRBD1 (5 bases). V gave up 1 base and J gave up 3 bases, with 10 bases separating them. The CDR3 has 14 amino acids. Per the germline V gene, CDR1 is SGHRS and CDR2 is YFSETQ. The CDR3 sequence: CASSLTGPDTEAFF. In nucleotides, the CDR3 is TGCGCCAGCAGCTTGACAGGTCCAGACACTGAAGCTTTCTTT.

V gene TRBV18 combines with J gene TRBJ2-7; D might be TRBD1 (5 bases). This CDR3 is 13 amino acids long. Germline V gives CDR1 KGHSH, CDR2 LQKENI. Trimming removed 3 bases at V and 6 bases at J, with 12 bases between. CDR3 protein: CASSPGLLSEQYV. CDR3 DNA sequence: TGTGCCAGCTCACCGGGGCTTCTGAGCGAGCAGTACGTC.

The CDR3: CASSPGEAFANYGYTF. The CDR3 region has the DNA TGTGCCAGCAGCCCGGGGGAGGCCTTCGCTAACTATGGCTACACCTTC. The rearrangement joins TRBV5-4 to TRBJ1-2; tentatively, D is TRBD1 (5 bases). Trimming pared 4 bases from V and 0 bases from J, leaving 16 bases between. CDR3 length: 16 amino acids. The germline V gene has CDR1 SGHNT and CDR2 YYREEE (reference sequence).

This chain connects TRBV7-9 to TRBJ2-3, with 7 bases lining up with TRBD1. V lost 1 base, J lost 3 bases, and 1 base stayed unmatched. CDR1 is SEHNR and CDR2 is FQNEAQ in the germline V gene (reference sequence). There are 14 residues in the CDR3. CDR3 DNA: TGTGCCAGCAGCTTAGGCAGGGGGACAGATACGCAGTATTTT. It encodes CASSLGRGTDTQYF.

This clone appeared a few times. The chain links TRBV11-2 to TRBJ2-7; no clear D. The CDR3 contains 13 residues. CDR1 and CDR2 (germline): SGHAT, FQNNGV. V was trimmed by 5 bases and J by 5 bases, leaving 13 bases between them. CDR3 in amino acids: CASSPPKAHEQYV. The CDR3 DNA is TGTGCCAGCAGCCCCCCCAAAGCCCACGAGCAGTACGTC.